The 17 T cell receptor beta chains in this list originate from one sample, sequenced in a study of shared clonotypes between healthy human individuals. The table came from immunoSEQ multiplex PCR; TCRdb's copy has only in-frame clones and leaves some out. The sample yields some 500,000 clones, roughly 95% seen once. Material: naive CD4+ T cells sorted from blood. Sample subset: CD45RA+ positively selected. Receptors were obtained from a woman aged 25 to 39 in good health.

The V and J genes are TRBV7-3 and TRBJ2-3; no definite D call. Trimming shortened V by 4 bases and J by 2 bases, and 7 bases separated the two germline ends. CDR1 is SGHTA and CDR2 is FQGTGA in the germline V gene. The CDR3 loop spans 13 amino acids. CDR3 bases: TGTGCCAGCAGCTCGACCCTCACAGATACGCAGTATTTT. It is translated as CASSSTLTDTQYF.

The chain uses TRBV5-1 and TRBJ2-2; D tentatively reads TRBD1 or TRBD2 (6 bases each). Trimming cost V 0 bases and J 1 base, with 10 bases left between them. This CDR3 has 16 amino acids. Germline loops: CDR1 SGHRS, CDR2 YFSETQ. CDR3 residues: CASSLEGGWNTGELFF. The CDR3 DNA follows: TGCGCCAGCAGCTTGGAGGGGGGCTGGAACACCGGGGAGCTGTTTTTT.

The J gene is TRBJ2-7, the V gene TRBV5-4; D unclear. The CDR3 runs to 14 residues. The germline CDR1 and CDR2 sequences are SGHNT and YYREEE (reference sequence). The germline V and J ends were trimmed by 2 bases and 2 bases, with 11 bases remaining between them. The CDR3 protein is CASSFQAKPYEQYF. CDR3 bases: TGTGCCAGCAGCTTCCAAGCGAAGCCCTACGAGCAGTACTTC. The variable domain in full, with the rest retrieved from reference TRBV5-4 and TRBJ2-7, is ETGVTQSPTHLIKTRGQQVTLRCSSQSGHNTVSWYQQALGQGPQFIFQYYREEENGRGNFPPRFSGLQFPNYSSELNVNALELDDSALYLCASSFQAKPYEQYFGPGTRLTVT.

The chain joins TRBV6-6 to TRBJ2-7; D perhaps matches TRBD1 (6 bases). Germline CDR1 reads MNHNY; CDR2 reads SVGAGI (reference sequence). V was trimmed by 3 bases and J by 7 bases, leaving 19 bases between them. The CDR3 is 15 amino acids. The CDR3 DNA is TGTGCCAGCAGTTATAAGGCCAGGGGTGTTTGGGAGCAGTACTTC. Protein sequence: CASSYKARGVWEQYF.

The chain combines TRBV28 with TRBJ1-3, with D tentatively TRBD1 (6 bases). CDR3 size: 16 residues. Germline V gives CDR1 MDHEN, CDR2 SYDVKM. Trimming shortened V by 6 bases and J by 0 bases, and 15 bases separated the two germline ends. The CDR3: CASRHRQANSGNTIYF. CDR3 nucleotides: TGTGCCAGCAGACACAGACAGGCGAACTCTGGAAACACCATATATTTT.

The chain recombines TRBV5-1 with TRBJ2-7; the D is unclear. The CDR3 has 13 amino acids. V lost 6 bases, J lost 2 bases, and 12 bases lay in between. Germline CDR1 is SGHRS and CDR2 is YFSETQ. DNA of the CDR3: TGCGCCAGCAACTCAGGACCACCCTACGAGCAGTACTTC. As protein: CASNSGPPYEQYF.

V usage is TRBV29-1 and J usage is TRBJ2-2; unclear D gene. CDR3 length: 12 amino acids. Trimming stripped 4 bases from V and 4 bases from J, with 7 bases between. CDR1 is SQVTM and CDR2 is ANQGSEA in the germline V gene. This CDR3 reads CSVGARTGELFF. The CDR3 DNA is TGCAGCGTTGGGGCTCGCACCGGGGAGCTGTTTTTT.

The chain has TRBV28 and TRBJ1-4; D gene uncertain. The CDR3 contains 14 residues. In germline, CDR1 is MDHEN, CDR2 SYDVKM. V was pared by 4 bases and J by 3 bases, with 9 bases between. The CDR3: CASSSSVPNEKLFF. CDR3 DNA sequence: TGTGCCAGCAGTTCGTCGGTTCCTAATGAAAAACTGTTTTTT.

This chain connects TRBV28 to TRBJ2-7; D unclear. V was pared by 4 bases and J by 2 bases, with 9 bases between. CDR3 length: 13 residues. The germline gives CDR1 MDHEN, CDR2 SYDVKM. CDR3 amino acids: CASSSQEPYEQYF. CDR3 in DNA: TGTGCCAGCAGTTCGCAGGAGCCCTACGAGCAGTACTTC.

The V gene is TRBV6-1, the J gene TRBJ2-7, with 15 positions matching TRBD2. J lost 6 bases, V lost 4 bases, and 13 bases had no gene match. The CDR3 covers 18 residues. Germline V lookup: CDR1 MNHNS, CDR2 SASEGT. The CDR3 loop is CASSGTSGRAVRQVEQYF. DNA for the CDR3: TGTGCCAGCAGTGGGACTAGCGGGAGGGCCGTGAGGCAGGTCGAGCAGTACTTC.

This chain links TRBV15 with TRBJ1-4; D call uncertain. The CDR3 loop spans 15 amino acids. The V gene lost 1 base and the J gene lost 3 bases, with 9 bases spanning the gap. The germline CDR1 and CDR2 sequences are LNHNV and YYDKDF (reference sequence). CDR3 loop: CATSRARAPNEKLFF. The CDR3 nucleotides read TGTGCCACCAGCAGAGCTAGGGCGCCTAATGAAAAACTGTTTTTT.

The V and J genes are TRBV5-6 and TRBJ1-1; no clear D gene. V was pared by 4 bases and J by 1 base, with 8 bases between. This CDR3 contains 13 residues. CDR1 and CDR2 from the germline V gene are SGHDT and YYEEEE. CDR3 loop: CASSPDGNTEAFF. In nucleotides, the CDR3 is TGTGCCAGCAGCCCGGACGGGAACACTGAAGCTTTCTTT.

The chain combines TRBV27 with TRBJ2-7, with D perhaps TRBD1 (6 bases). Germline assignment: CDR1 MNHEY and CDR2 SMNVEV (reference sequence). The CDR3 totals 15 residues. With 6 bases removed from V and 3 bases from J, the gap between germline ends came to 18 bases. The chain's CDR3 is CASSLRFEGDYEQYF. CDR3 nucleotides: TGTGCCAGCAGCTTGAGGTTCGAGGGGGACTACGAGCAGTACTTC.

This sequence joins TRBV18 and TRBJ1-1; D is possibly TRBD1 (6 bases). Trimming removed 0 bases from V and 1 base from J, with 9 bases in between. Germline V gene lookup returns CDR1 KGHSH and CDR2 LQKENI. CDR3 length: 15 amino acids. CDR3 bases: TGTGCCAGCTCACCACCCCCGGGACAGAACACTGAAGCTTTCTTT. Translated, it gives CASSPPPGQNTEAFF.

This clone appeared a single time. V is TRBV7-6 and J is TRBJ2-5, with 10 bases that match TRBD2. Germline CDR1 and CDR2: SGHVS and FNYEAQ. V trimming: 5 bases; J trimming: 3 bases; junction bases outside the gene matches: 6. The CDR3 sequence is 15 residues long. The CDR3 nucleotides are TGTGCCAGCAGCAGAGCGGGAGGGGGGAAAGAGACCCAGTACTTC. This gives the protein CASSRAGGGKETQYF.

This chain links TRBV11-3 with TRBJ1-1; D uncertain. Germline lookup yields CDR1 SGHNT and CDR2 YENEEA. V was shortened by 5 bases and J by 2 bases, with 3 bases between the two germline ends. This CDR3 has 11 residues. For the CDR3, the DNA is TGTGCCAGCAGCCACAACACTGAAGCTTTCTTT. Protein sequence: CASSHNTEAFF.

The chain employs TRBV27 and TRBJ2-2; tentatively, D is TRBD1 (6 bases). The germline V and J ends were trimmed by 6 bases and 2 bases, with 7 bases remaining between them. The CDR3 is 13 amino acids. Germline V gives CDR1 MNHEY, CDR2 SMNVEV (reference sequence). The CDR3 DNA reads as TGTGCCAGCAGCAGGGGCAACACCGGGGAGCTGTTTTTT. Protein product: CASSRGNTGELFF.